This entry is about one TCR beta chain. There is no known antigen for this receptor. No much larger clone is present one base from it, and per-base qualities are unavailable. V loses 0 bases, J loses 0 bases, and the germline ends lie 10 bases apart. There are 16 amino acids in the CDR3, from cysteine to phenylalanine inclusive. Only the CDR3 region is kept as DNA, spanning 48 bases read in frame from base 1. Based on the germline V gene, the CDR1 and CDR2 sequences are MNHEY and SVGAGI. The collaborating institutions used their own protocols to collect whole blood in K2EDTA tubes. Collaborator samples were shipped for TCRbeta analysis as frozen whole blood, isolated PBMCs, or DNA extracted from either sample type. This sample is drawn from a study of blood T cell repertoires in COVID-19 (dated by TCRdb to 2019 to 2021). Regarding the research as a whole: Samples covering the acute and convalescent phases of COVID-19 were provided by collaborators in the United States, Italy and Spain. The material from the prospective study consisted of cDNA or gDNA derived from T cells, B-cell-depleted T cells, or PBMCs. The dataset comprised deeply sampled blood TCRbeta repertoires from subjects exposed to, actively infected with, or recovered from COVID-19. A freely available public database, intended as a resource for researchers studying the immune response to SARS-CoV-2, is where the repertoires were released. The samples were drawn from the first 160 participants of the ongoing ImmuneRACE study and from 950 to 1,500 subjects provided by 6 global collaborators. The sample metadata nearly always contained a de-identified subject ID, COVID-19 status, age in years and sex. HLA class I and class II types, where available, came from metadata supplied by the sample provider rather than from assay-based typing.

TCRbeta CDR3 regions were amplified from genomic DNA by means of the immunoSEQ Assay, a bias-controlled multiplex PCR. Processing in the source paper ran as follows. The number of nucleated cells in each sample was estimated by amplification of reference gene primers within the assay. Sequence reads were collapsed and filtered to measure the absolute abundance of every unique TCRbeta CDR3 rearrangement. For each sample, productive Simpson clonality was calculated by taking the square root of Simpson's diversity index across productive rearrangements. This immuneACCESS table, as held by TCRdb, lists in-frame sequences with V and J called but not all clones. Of the missing ones, under half trace to an unresolved V gene in checked studies; the others have no known cause. V, J and clone size derive from that table, while D and trimming were established from the DNA sequence. For this sample there are about 26,000 clones; more than 75% appear just once. The ten largest account for 13% of the sample.

The study at large found these results: How much clinical and demographic metadata was included differed by source and by participant, and the metadata was provided uncurated.

The chain links TRBV6-5 with TRBJ2-3, and possibly TRBD2, on 6 matching bases. The TCR was taken from a human donor in a cohort sampled during active COVID-19. The donor label of this sample is uncertain. The sample comprised peripheral blood. Here is the DNA: TGTGCCAGCAGTTACTCCACTAGCTTAAGCACAGATACGCAGTATTTT. The translation is CASSYSTSLSTDTQYF.